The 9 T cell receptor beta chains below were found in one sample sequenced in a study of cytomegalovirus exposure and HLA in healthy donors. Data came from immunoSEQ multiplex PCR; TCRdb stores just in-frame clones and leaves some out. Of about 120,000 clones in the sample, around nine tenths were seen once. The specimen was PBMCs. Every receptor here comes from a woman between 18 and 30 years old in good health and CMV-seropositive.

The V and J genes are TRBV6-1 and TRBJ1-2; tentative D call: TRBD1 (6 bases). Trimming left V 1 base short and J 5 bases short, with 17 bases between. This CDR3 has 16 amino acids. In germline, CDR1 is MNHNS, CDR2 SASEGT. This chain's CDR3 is CASSEEGQGGVYGYTF. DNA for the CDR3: TGTGCCAGCAGTGAAGAGGGACAAGGAGGTGTTTATGGCTACACCTTC.

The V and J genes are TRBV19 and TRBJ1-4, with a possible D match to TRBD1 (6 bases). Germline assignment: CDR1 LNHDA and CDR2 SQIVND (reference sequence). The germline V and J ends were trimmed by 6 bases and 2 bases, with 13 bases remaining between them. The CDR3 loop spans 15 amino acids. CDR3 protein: CASSQLTGTNEKLFF. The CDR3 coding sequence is TGTGCCAGTAGCCAACTGACAGGTACTAATGAAAAACTGTTTTTT.

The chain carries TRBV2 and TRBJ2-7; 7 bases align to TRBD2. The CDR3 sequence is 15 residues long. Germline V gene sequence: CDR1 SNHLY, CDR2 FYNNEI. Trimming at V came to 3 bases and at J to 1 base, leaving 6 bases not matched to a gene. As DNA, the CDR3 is TGTGCCAGCAGTGACGGGATTAGCGGGTCCTACGAGCAGTACTTC. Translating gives CASSDGISGSYEQYF.

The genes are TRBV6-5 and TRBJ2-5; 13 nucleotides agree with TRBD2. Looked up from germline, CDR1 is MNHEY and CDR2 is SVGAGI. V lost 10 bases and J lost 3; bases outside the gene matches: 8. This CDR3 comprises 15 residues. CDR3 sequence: CATHRGLAGEETQYF. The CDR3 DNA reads TGTGCCACCCACCGCGGACTAGCGGGGGAAGAGACCCAGTACTTC.

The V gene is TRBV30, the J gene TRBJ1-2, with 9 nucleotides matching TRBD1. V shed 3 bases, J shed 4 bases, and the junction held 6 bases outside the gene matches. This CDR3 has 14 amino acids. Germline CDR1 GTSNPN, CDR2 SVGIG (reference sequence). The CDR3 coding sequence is TGTGCCTGGAGCCCCGGGACAGGGTTCTATGGCTACACCTTC. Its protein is CAWSPGTGFYGYTF.

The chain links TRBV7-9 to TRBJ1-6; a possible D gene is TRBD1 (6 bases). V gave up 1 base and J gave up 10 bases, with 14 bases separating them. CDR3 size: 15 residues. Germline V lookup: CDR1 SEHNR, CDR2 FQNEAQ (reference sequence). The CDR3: CASSLGSGVGSPLHF. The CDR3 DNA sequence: TGTGCCAGCAGCTTAGGGTCAGGGGTCGGGTCACCCCTCCACTTT.

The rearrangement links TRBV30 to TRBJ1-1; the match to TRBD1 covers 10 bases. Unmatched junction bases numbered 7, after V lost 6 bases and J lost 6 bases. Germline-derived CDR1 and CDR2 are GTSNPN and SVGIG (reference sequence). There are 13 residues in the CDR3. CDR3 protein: CACWDRGLPEAFF. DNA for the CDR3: TGTGCCTGCTGGGACAGGGGATTGCCTGAAGCTTTCTTT.

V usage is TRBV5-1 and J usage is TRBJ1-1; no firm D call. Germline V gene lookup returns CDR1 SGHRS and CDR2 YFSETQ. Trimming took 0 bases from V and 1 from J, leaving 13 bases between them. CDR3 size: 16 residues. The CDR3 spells CASSLGLRAANTEAFF. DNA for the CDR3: TGCGCCAGCAGCTTGGGGTTGAGGGCTGCGAACACTGAAGCTTTCTTT.

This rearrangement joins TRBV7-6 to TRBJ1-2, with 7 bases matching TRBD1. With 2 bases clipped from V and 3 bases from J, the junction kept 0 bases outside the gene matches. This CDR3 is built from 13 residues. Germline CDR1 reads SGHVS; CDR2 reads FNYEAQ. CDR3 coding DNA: TGTGCCAGCAGCTTAACAGGGGACTATGGCTACACCTTC. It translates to CASSLTGDYGYTF.